The clone carrying this TCR beta chain was recorded a few times. For the second PCR, which ran for about 7 to 11 cycles, a sample-barcoded 5' primer and a J-beta primer mix were used. One entry per CDR3 protein results from TCRdb running MiXCR on the 5' RACE reads. The data hold approximately 960,000 distinct CDR3 sequences, with about 28% observed a single time. The data were taken from a study of blood T cells in healthy people across ages. CDR3 length: 15 residues. Germline V gene lookup returns CDR1 MNHEY and CDR2 SVGAGI. V shed 2 bases and J 1 base; nucleotides not matched to a gene: 3. The same sample was also studied in work on T cells of mothers and their children.

The chain carries TRBV6-5 and TRBJ2-3; 7 positions match TRBD1. Sequenced sample: blood. The TCR comes from a woman between 40 and 50 years old in good health. Here the CDR3 DNA reads TGTGCCAGCAGTTACGCCGACAGGGGCACAGATACGCAGTATTTT. Amino acids: CASSYADRGTDTQYF.